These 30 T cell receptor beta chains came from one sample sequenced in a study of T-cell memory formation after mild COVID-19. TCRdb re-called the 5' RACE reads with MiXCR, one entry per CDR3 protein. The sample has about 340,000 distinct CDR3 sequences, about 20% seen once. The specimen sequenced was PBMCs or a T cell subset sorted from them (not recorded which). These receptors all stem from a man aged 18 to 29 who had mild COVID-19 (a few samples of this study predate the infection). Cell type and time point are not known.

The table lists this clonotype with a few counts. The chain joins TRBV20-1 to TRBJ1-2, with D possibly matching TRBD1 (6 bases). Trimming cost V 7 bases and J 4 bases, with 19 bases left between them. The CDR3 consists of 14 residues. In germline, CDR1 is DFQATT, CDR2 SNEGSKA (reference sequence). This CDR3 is CSGLEGGTGYGYTF. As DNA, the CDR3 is TGCAGTGGCCTAGAAGGGGGGACGGGCTATGGCTACACCTTC.

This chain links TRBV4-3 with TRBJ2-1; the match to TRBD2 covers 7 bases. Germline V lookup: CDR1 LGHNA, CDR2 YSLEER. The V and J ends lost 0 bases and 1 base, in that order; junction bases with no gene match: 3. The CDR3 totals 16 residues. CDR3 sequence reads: CASSQDGGGSYNEQFF. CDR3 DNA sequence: TGCGCCAGCAGCCAAGATGGGGGGGGATCCTACAATGAGCAGTTCTTC.

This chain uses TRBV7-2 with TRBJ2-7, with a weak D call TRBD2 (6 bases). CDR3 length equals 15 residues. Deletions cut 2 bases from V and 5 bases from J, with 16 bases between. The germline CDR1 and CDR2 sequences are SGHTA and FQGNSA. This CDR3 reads CASSLWGGGPNEQYF. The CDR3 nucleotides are TGTGCCAGCAGCTTATGGGGAGGTGGTCCCAACGAGCAGTACTTC. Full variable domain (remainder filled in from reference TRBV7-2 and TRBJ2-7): GAGVSQSPSNKVTEKGKDVELRCDPISGHTALYWYRQSLGQGLEFLIYFQGNSAPDKSGLPSDRFSAERTGGSVSTLTIQRTQQEDSAVYLCASSLWGGGPNEQYFGPGTRLTVT.

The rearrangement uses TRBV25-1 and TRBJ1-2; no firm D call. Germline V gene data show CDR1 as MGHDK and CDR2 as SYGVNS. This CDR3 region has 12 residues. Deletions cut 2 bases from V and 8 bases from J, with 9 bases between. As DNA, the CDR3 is TGTGCCAGCAGTGAACGGGCGGAGGGCTACACCTTC. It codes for CASSERAEGYTF.

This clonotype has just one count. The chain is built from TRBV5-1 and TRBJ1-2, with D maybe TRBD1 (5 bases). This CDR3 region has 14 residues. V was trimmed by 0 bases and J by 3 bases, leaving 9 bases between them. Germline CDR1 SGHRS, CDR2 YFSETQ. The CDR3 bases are TGCGCCAGCAGCTTGGCCCCGACAGACTATGGCTACACCTTC. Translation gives CASSLAPTDYGYTF.

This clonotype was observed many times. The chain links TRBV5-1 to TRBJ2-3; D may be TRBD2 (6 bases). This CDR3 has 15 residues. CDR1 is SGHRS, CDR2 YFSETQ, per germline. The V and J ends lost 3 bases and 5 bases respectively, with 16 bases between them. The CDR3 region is CASSSLTSLGDTQYF. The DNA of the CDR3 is TGCGCCAGCAGCTCACTGACTAGTTTGGGAGATACGCAGTATTTT.

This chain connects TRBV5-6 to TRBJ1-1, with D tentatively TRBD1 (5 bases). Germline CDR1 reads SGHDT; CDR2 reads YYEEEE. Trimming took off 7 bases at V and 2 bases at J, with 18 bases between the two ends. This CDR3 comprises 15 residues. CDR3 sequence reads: CASGSPGTSNTEAFF. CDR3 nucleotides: TGTGCCAGCGGATCCCCTGGGACGAGTAACACTGAAGCTTTCTTT.

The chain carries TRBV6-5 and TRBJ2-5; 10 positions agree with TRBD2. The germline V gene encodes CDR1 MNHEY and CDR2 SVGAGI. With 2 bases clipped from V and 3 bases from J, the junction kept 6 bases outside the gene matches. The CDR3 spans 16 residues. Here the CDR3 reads CASSYDSGGRKETQYF. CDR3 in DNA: TGTGCCAGCAGTTACGATAGCGGGGGGAGGAAAGAGACCCAGTACTTC.

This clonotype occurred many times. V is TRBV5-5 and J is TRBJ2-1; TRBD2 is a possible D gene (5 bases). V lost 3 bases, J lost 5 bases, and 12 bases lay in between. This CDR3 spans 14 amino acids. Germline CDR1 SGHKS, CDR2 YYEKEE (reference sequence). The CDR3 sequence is CASSWVGKDNEQFF. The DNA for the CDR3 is TGTGCCAGCAGCTGGGTCGGGAAAGACAATGAGCAGTTCTTC.

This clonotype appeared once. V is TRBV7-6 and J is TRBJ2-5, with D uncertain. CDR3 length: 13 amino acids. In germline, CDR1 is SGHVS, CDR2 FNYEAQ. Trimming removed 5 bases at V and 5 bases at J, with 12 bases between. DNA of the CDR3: TGTGCCAGCAGCCCCCGACTCGGGGAGACCCAGTACTTC. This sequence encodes CASSPRLGETQYF.

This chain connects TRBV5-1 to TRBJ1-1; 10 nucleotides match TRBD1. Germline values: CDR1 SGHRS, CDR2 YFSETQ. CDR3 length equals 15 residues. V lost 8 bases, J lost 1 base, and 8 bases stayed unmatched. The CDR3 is CASTGQGPGNTEAFF. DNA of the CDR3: TGCGCCAGTACGGGACAGGGGCCTGGGAACACTGAAGCTTTCTTT. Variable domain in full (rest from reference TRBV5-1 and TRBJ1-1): KAGVTQTPRYLIKTRGQQVTLSCSPISGHRSVSWYQQTPGQGLQFLFEYFSETQRNKGNFPGRFSGRQFSNSRSEMNVSTLELGDSALYLCASTGQGPGNTEAFFGQGTRLTVV.

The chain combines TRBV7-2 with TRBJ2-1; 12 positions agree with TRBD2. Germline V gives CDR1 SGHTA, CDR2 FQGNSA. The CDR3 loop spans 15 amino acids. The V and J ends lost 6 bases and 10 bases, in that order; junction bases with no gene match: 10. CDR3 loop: CASRRLAGARGEQFF. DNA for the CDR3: TGTGCCAGCAGGAGACTAGCGGGGGCCCGGGGGGAGCAGTTCTTC.

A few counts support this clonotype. CDR3 amino acids: CASSRRGSENTQYF. As DNA, the CDR3 is TGTGCCAGCAGCCGCCGCGGGAGCGAGAATACGCAGTATTTT. J is TRBJ2-3 and V is TRBV3-1; 7 nucleotides match TRBD2. This CDR3 is 14 amino acids long. Trimming took 4 bases from V and 7 from J; bases not matched to a gene: 8. Germline V gene sequence: CDR1 LGHDT, CDR2 YNNKEL (reference sequence).

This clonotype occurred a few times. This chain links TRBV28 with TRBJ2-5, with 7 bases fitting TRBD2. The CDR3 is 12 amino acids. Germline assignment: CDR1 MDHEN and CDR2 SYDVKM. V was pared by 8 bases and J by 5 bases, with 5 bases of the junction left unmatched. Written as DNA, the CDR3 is TGTGCCAGCGGGGGGGTCAGGGAGACCCAGTACTTC. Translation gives CASGGVRETQYF.

The CDR3 sequence is CATRQGAFTGELFF. For the CDR3, the DNA is TGTGCCACCAGACAGGGGGCCTTCACCGGGGAGCTGTTTTTT. The chain has TRBV6-2 or TRBV6-3 and TRBJ2-2; 10 positions match TRBD1. CDR1 is MNHEY, CDR2 SVGEGT, per germline. The CDR3 consists of 14 residues. V lost 10 bases, J lost 4 bases, and 6 bases stayed unmatched.

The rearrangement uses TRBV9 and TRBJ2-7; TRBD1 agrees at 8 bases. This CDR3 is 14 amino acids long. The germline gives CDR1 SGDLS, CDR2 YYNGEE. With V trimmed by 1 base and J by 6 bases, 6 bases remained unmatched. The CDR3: CASSVYAGGSEQYF. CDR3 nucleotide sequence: TGTGCCAGCAGCGTATATGCAGGGGGCAGCGAGCAGTACTTC.

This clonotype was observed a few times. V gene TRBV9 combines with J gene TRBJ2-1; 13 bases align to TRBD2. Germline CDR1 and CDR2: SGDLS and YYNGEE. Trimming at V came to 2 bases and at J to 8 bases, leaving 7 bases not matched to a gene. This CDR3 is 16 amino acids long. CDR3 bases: TGTGCCAGCAGCGTTTCCGGGACTAGCGGGGTATATGAGCAGTTCTTC. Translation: CASSVSGTSGVYEQFF.

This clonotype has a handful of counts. The CDR3 nucleotides read TGTGCCAGCCGGCTAGCGGGGACTGAGCAGTTCTTC. It specifies CASRLAGTEQFF. The V gene is TRBV12-3 or TRBV12-4, the J gene TRBJ2-1, with TRBD2 identical over 9 bases. V lost 8 bases to trimming and J lost 9 bases; unmatched junction nucleotides: 5. CDR3 length: 12 amino acids.

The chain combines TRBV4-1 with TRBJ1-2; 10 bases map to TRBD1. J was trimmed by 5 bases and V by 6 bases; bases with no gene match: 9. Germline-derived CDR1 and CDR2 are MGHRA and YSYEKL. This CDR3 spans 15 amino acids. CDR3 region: CASREPGTGVYGYTF. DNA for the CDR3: TGCGCCAGCAGGGAACCCGGGACAGGGGTATATGGCTACACCTTC.

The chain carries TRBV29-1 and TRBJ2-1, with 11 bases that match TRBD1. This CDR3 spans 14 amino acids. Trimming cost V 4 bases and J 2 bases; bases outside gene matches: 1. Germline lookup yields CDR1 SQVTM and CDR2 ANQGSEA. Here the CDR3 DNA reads TGCAGCGTTGCGGGACAGGGGGCCTACAATGAGCAGTTCTTC. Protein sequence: CSVAGQGAYNEQFF.

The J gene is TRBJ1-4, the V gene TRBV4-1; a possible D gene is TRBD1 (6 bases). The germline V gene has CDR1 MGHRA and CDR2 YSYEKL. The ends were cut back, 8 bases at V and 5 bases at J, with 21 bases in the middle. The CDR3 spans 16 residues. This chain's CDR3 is CASLRTAQPLNEKLFF. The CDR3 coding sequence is TGCGCCAGCCTCCGGACAGCGCAACCATTAAATGAAAAACTGTTTTTT.

This CDR3 reads CSARGGAGVTQYF. CDR3 bases: TGCAGTGCTAGAGGGGGAGCGGGGGTTACCCAGTACTTC. The rearrangement joins TRBV20-1 to TRBJ2-5; 8 nucleotides align to TRBD2. This CDR3 has 13 amino acids. Germline V gene sequence: CDR1 DFQATT, CDR2 SNEGSKA (reference sequence). With V trimmed by 1 base and J by 8 bases, 6 bases remained unmatched.

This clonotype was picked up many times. DNA for the CDR3: TGCAGCGTTGAATCTCCGAACACCGGGGAGCTGTTTTTT. Protein sequence: CSVESPNTGELFF. The genes are TRBV29-1 and TRBJ2-2; no clear D. CDR3 length: 13 residues. Germline-derived CDR1 and CDR2 are SQVTM and ANQGSEA. V was shortened by 2 bases and J by 0 bases, with 4 bases between the two germline ends.

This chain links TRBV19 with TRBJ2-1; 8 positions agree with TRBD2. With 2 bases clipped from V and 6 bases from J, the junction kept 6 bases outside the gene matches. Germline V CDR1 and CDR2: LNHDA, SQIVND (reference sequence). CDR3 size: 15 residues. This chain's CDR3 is CASSIQVAGSNEQFF. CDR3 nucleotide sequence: TGTGCCAGTAGTATACAGGTAGCGGGGTCCAATGAGCAGTTCTTC. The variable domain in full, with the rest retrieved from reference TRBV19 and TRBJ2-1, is DGGITQSPKYLFRKEGQNVTLSCEQNLNHDAMYWYRQDPGQGLRLIYYSQIVNDFQKGDIAEGYSVSREKKESFPLTVTSAQKNPTAFYLCASSIQVAGSNEQFFGPGTRLTVL.

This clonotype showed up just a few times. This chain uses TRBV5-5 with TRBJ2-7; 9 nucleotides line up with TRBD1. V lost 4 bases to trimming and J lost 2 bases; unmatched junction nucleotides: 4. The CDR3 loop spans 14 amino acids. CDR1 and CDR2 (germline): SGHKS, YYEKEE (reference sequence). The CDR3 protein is CASSTGDRAYEQYV. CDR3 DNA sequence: TGTGCCAGCAGCACCGGGGACAGGGCCTACGAGCAGTACGTC.

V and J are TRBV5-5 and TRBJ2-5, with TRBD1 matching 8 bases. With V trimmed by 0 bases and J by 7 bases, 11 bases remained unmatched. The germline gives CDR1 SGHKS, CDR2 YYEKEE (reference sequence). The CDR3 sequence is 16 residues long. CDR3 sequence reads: CASSLVTGDLSSTQYF. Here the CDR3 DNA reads TGTGCCAGCAGCTTGGTGACAGGGGATCTATCATCGACCCAGTACTTC.

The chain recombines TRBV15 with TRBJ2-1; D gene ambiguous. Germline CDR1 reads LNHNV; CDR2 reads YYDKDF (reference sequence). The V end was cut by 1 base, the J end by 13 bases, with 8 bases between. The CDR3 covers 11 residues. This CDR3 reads CATSRGSVQFF. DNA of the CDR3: TGTGCCACCAGCAGAGGCTCCGTTCAGTTCTTC.

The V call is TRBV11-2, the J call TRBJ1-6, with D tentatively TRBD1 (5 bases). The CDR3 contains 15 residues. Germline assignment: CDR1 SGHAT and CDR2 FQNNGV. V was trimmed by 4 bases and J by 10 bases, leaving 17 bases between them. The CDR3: CASSSDSKRRSPLHF. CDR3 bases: TGTGCCAGCAGCTCAGACAGTAAACGAAGATCACCCCTCCACTTT.

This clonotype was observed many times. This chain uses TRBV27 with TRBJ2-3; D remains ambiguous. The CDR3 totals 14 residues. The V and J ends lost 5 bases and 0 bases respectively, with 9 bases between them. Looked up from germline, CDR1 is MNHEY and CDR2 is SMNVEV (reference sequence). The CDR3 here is CASSPGFSTDTQYF. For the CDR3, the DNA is TGTGCCAGCAGTCCGGGCTTTAGCACAGATACGCAGTATTTT.

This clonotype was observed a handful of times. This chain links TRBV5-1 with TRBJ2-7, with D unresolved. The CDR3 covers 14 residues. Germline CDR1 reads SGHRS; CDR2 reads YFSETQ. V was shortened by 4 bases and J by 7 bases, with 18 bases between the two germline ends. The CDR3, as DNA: TGCGCCAGCAGCCGCGGCCCCAGGATATGGGAGCAGTACGTC. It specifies CASSRGPRIWEQYV.